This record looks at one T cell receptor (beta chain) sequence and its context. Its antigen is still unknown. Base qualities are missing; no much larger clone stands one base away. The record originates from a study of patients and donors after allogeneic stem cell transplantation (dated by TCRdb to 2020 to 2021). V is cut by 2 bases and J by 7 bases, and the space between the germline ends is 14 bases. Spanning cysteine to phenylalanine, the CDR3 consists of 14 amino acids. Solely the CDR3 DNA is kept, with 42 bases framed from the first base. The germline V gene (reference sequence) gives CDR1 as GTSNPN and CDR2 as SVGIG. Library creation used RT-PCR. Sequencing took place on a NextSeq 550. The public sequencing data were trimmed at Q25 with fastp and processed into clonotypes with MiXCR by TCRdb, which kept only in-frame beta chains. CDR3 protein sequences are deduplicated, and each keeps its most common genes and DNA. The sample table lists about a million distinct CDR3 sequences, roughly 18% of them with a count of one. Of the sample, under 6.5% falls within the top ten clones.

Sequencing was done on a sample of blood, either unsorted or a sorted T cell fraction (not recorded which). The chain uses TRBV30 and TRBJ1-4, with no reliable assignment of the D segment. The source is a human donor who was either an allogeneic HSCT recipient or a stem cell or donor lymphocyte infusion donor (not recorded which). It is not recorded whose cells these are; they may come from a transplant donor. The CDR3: CAWSRAPRREKLFF. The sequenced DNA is TGTGCCTGGAGTAGGGCCCCAAGGCGTGAAAAACTGTTTTTT.